This TCR beta chain was found in a study of T cells and copy number aberrations in small-cell lung cancer (dated by TCRdb to about 2021). Background for the entire study: TCR repertoire sequencing was paired with whole-exome sequencing of the same tumor regions to relate T cell metrics to mutations and copy number aberrations. Tumor TCR data were available for around 16 patients, and roughly 14 patients had TCR data from both tumor and normal tissue. Overall results and qualifications from the work: The study was limited by a small sample size because surgical resection is uncommon in small-cell lung cancer, and the findings require validation. All specimens consisted of formalin-fixed paraffin-embedded tissue, which is known to introduce sequencing artifacts. The TCR repertoire varied greatly across regions, with roughly 75-97.7% of clones confined to one region, an overlap lower than in localized NSCLC. Tumors had lower T-cell density, richness and clonality than adjacent lung tissue, though the difference in density was not significant. A negative correlation was found between higher copy number aberration burden and tumor T-cell density, richness and clonality.

Donors were patients with limited-stage small-cell lung cancer who underwent surgical resection in Hangzhou, China, between about 2008 and 2020. All donors were treated with upfront surgery without preoperative chemotherapy or radiotherapy, and immunotherapy was not given to any donor before or after surgery. In the sequenced cohort of under 25 patients, every patient was either a smoker or a heavy second-hand smoker. To represent spatial heterogeneity of the primary tumors, three regions were collected from each tumor FFPE block using a grid approach. To enrich for malignant cells, tumor regions underwent macrodissection, and selection was restricted to regions expected to yield at least 150 ng DNA. To characterize T cell repertoire heterogeneity, the study applied multi-region TCR-beta sequencing to resected limited-stage small-cell lung cancers and to tumor-adjacent lung tissue. Genomic DNA was extracted from FFPE tissue using the AllPrep DNA/RNA FFPE Kit (Qiagen).

For CDR1 and CDR2, the germline V gene lists SGHNT and YENEEA. Reading from cysteine to phenylalanine, the CDR3 counts 15 amino acids. Only CDR3 DNA is held: 45 bases, read in frame from base 1. V was cut back by 5 bases and J by 8 bases, leaving a gap of 18 bases between them. With respect to this clone: The antigen this receptor binds is unknown. Base-call qualities are not available, and no considerably larger clone is one nucleotide away.

The immunoSEQ hsTCRB Kit, with multiplexed V- and J-gene primers, was used to amplify TCR-beta CDR3 regions from genomic DNA. Unique DNA barcodes were added in a second PCR, and the samples were pooled together with one negative control and one positive control. Sequencing of the pooled TCR-beta libraries was performed on an Illumina MiSeq using a 150-cycle paired-end protocol. The source study handled its data this way. Raw sequencing data were processed by Adaptive Biotechnologies into a report with normalized, annotated TCR-beta repertoires. To compute T-cell density, TCR-beta templates were normalized to usable DNA, with usable DNA estimated through amplification of housekeeping genes. Richness was the count of unique rearrangements, and clonality was defined as 1 minus Pielou's evenness. Three measures quantified intratumor TCR heterogeneity between regions: the Jaccard index, the Morisita overlap index, and the proportion of shared top-20 clonotypes. TCRdb retrieved this table from immuneACCESS and kept in-frame rearrangements only. Not all clones are present; in checked studies, unresolved V genes account for under half, and no reason is known for the remainder. That table furnishes V, J and clone size, whereas the DNA furnished D and trimming. This sample gives roughly 1,100 clones in total; around nine tenths of them show up just once. The ten largest clonotypes hold 5.5% to 7.5% of the sample.

This receptor was obtained from a man aged 60-69 years with small cell lung cancer. The chain uses TRBV11-3 and TRBJ2-2; a tentative D call is TRBD2 (5 bases match). Sequencing was performed on tumor tissue. In nucleotides, the sequence is TGTGCCAGCAGCCCAGGACGGGGTTCTTTGGGGGAGCTGTTTTTT. The encoded protein is CASSPGRGSLGELFF.